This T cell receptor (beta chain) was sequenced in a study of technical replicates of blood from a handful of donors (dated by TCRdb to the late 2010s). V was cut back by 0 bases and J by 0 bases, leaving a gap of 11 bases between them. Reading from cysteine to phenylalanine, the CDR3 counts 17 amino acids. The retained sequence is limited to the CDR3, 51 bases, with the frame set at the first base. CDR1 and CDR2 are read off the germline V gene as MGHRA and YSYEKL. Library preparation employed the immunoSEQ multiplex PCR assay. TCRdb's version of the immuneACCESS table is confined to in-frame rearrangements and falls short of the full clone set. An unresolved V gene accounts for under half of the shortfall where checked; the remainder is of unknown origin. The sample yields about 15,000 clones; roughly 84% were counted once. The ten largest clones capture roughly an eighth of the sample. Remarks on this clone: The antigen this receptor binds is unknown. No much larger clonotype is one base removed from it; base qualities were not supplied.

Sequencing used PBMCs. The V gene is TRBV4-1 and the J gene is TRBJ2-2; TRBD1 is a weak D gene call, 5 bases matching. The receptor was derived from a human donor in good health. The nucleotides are TGCGCCAGCAGCCAAGATATCAGGGCCGCGAACACCGGGGAGCTGTTTTTT. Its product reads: CASSQDIRAANTGELFF.